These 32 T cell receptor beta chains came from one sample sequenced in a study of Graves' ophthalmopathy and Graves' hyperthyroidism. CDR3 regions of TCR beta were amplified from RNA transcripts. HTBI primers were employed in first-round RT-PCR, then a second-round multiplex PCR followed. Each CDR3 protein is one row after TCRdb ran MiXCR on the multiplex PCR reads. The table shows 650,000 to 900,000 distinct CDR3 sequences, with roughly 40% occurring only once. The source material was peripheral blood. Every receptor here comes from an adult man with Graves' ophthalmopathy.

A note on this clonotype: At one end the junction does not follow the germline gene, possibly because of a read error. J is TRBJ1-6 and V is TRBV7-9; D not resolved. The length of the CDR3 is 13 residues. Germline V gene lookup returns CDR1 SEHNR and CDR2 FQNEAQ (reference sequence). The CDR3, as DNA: TGTGCCAGCAGCTTAGTAGGTGATTCACCCCCCCACTTT. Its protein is CASSLVGDSPPHF.

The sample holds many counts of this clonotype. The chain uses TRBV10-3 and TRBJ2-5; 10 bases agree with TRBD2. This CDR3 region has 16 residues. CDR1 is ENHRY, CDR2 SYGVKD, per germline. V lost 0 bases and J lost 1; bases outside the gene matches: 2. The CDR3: CAISESASGGQETQYF. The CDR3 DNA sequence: TGTGCCATCAGTGAGTCTGCTAGCGGGGGCCAAGAGACCCAGTACTTC.

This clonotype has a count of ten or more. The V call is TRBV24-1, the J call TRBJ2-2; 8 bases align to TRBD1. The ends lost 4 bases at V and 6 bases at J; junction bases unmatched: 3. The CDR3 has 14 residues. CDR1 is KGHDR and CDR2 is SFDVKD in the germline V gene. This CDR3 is CATSEGQGPGELFF. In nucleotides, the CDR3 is TGTGCCACCAGTGAAGGACAGGGTCCCGGGGAGCTGTTTTTT.

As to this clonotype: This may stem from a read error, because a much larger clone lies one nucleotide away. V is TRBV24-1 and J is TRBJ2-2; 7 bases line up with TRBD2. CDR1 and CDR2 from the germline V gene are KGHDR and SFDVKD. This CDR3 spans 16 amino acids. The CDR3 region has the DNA TGTGCCACCAGTGATGCCGGGGGGAGACGCACCAGGGAGCTGTTTTTT. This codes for CATSDAGGRRTRELFF.

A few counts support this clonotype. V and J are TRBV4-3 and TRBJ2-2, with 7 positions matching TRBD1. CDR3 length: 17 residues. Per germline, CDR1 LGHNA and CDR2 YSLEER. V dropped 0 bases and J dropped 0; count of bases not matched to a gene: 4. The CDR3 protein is CASSQDQTGTNTGELFF. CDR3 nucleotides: TGCGCCAGCAGCCAAGACCAGACAGGGACGAACACCGGGGAGCTGTTTTTT.

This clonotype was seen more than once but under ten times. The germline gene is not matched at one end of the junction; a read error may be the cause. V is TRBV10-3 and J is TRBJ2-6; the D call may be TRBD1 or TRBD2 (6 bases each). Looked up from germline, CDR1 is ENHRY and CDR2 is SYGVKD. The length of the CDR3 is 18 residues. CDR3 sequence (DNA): TGTGCCAGCAGTCGACACAGGGAGGTGAGGTCTGGGGCCAACGTCCTGACTTTC. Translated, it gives CASSRHREVRSGANVLTF.

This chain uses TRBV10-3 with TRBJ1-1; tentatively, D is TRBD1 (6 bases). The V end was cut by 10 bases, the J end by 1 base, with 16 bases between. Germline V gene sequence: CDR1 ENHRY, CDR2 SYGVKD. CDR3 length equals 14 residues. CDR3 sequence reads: CASGTRKRNTEAFF. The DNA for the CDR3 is TGTGCCAGCGGGACACGAAAAAGGAACACTGAAGCTTTCTTT.

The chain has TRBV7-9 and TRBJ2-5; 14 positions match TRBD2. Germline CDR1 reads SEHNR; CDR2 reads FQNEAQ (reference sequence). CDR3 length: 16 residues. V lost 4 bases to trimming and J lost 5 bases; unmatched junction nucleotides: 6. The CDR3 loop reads CASSSLRLAGGETQYF. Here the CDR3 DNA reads TGTGCCAGCAGCTCACTCAGACTAGCGGGGGGGGAGACCCAGTACTTC.

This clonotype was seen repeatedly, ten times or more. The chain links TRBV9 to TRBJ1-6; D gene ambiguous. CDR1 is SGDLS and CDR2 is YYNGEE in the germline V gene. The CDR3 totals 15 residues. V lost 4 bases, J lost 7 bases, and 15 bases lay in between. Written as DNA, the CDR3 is TGTGCCAGCAGCCGCGCCCTGGGTCCGAATTCACCCCTCCACTTT. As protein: CASSRALGPNSPLHF.

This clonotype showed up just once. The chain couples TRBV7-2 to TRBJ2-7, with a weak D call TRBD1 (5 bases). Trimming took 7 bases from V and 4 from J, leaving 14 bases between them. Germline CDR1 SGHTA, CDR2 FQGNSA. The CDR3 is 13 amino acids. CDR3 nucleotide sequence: TGTGCCAGCAAAGTCAGACAGCGTTACGAGCAGTACTTC. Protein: CASKVRQRYEQYF.

The CDR3 is CASSFSIGGTGYTF. In DNA form, the CDR3 reads TGTGCCAGCAGTTTCTCTATAGGAGGGACTGGCTACACCTTC. The chain combines TRBV12-3 or TRBV12-4 with TRBJ1-2, with D tentatively TRBD1 (5 bases). Trimming left V 3 bases short and J 7 bases short, with 15 bases between. This CDR3 is built from 14 residues.

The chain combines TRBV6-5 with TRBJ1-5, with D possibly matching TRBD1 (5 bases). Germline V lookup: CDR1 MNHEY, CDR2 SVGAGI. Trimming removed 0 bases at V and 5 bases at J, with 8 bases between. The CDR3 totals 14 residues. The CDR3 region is CASSYSGRDQPQHF. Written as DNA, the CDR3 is TGTGCCAGCAGTTACTCGGGCAGGGATCAGCCCCAGCATTTT.

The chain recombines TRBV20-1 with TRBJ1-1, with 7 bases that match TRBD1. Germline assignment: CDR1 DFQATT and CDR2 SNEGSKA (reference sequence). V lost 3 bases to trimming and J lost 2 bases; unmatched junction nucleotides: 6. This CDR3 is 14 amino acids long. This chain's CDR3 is CSARLGQANTEAFF. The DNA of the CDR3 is TGCAGTGCTAGGTTAGGACAGGCCAACACTGAAGCTTTCTTT.

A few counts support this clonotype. CDR3 in amino acids: CAPRELRGYEQYF. DNA of the CDR3: TGTGCCCCAAGAGAATTAAGGGGCTACGAGCAGTACTTC. This chain joins TRBV10-3 and TRBJ2-7; perhaps TRBD1 as D (5 bases). Germline V lookup: CDR1 ENHRY, CDR2 SYGVKD. Deletions cut 11 bases from V and 3 bases from J, with 17 bases between. The CDR3 length is 13 residues.

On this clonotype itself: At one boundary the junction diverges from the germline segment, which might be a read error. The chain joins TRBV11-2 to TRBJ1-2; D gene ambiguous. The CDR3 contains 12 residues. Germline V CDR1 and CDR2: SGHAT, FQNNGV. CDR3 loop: CASSLVPYGCTF. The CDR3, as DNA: TGTGCCAGCAGCTTAGTCCCCTATGGCTGCACCTTC.

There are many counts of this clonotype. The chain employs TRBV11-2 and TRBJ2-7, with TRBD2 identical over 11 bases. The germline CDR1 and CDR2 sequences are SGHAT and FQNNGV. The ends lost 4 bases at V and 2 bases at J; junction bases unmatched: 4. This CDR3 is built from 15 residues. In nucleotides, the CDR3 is TGTGCCAGCAGCTCAACTAGCGGGGGTCCCTACGAGCAGTACTTC. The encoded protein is CASSSTSGGPYEQYF.

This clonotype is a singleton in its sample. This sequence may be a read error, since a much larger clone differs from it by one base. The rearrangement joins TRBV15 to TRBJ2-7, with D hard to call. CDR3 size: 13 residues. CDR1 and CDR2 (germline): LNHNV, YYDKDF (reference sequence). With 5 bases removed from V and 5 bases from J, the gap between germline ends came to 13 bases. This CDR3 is CATSGVADDEQYF. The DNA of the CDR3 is TGTGCCACCAGCGGGGTGGCAGACGACGAGCAGTACTTC.

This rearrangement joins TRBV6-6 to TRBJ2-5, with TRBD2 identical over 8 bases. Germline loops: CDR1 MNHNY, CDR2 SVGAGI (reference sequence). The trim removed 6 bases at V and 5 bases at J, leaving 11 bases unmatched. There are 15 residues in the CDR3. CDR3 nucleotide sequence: TGTGCCAGCAGATCGAACGGGGGGGCCAGGGAGACCCAGTACTTC. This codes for CASRSNGGARETQYF.

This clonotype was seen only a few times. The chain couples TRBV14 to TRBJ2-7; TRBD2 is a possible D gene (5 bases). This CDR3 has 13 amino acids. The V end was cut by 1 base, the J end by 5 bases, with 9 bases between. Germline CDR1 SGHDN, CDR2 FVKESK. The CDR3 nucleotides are TGTGCCAGCAGCCAAGTCGGACTGGACGAGCAGTACTTC. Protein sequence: CASSQVGLDEQYF.

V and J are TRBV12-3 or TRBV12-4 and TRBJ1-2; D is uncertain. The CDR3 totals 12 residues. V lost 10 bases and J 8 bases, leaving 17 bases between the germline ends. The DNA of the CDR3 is TGTGCCACATCAGTCATGGGGAGAGGCTACACCTTC. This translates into CATSVMGRGYTF.

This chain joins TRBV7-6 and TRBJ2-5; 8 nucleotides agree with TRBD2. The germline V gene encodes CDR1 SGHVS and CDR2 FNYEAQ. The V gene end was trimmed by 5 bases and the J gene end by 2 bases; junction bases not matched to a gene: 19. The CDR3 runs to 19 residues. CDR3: CASSPRGGQNTEAQETQYF. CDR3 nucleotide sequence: TGTGCCAGCAGCCCCCGGGGGGGGCAGAACACTGAAGCGCAAGAGACCCAGTACTTC.

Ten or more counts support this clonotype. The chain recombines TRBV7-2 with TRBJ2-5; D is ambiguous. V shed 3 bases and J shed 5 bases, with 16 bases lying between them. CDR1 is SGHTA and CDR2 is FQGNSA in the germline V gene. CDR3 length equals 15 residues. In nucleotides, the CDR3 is TGTGCCAGCAGCTTCCAACCCTCCTTGGGCGAGACCCAGTACTTC. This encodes CASSFQPSLGETQYF.

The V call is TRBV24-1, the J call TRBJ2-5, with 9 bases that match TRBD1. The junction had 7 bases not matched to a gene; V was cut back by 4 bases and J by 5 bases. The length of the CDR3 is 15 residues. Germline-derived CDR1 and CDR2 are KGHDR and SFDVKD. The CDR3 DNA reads TGTGCCACCAGTGACCCAGGGACAGGGTCGGAGACCCAGTACTTC. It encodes CATSDPGTGSETQYF.

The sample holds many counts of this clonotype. The CDR3 nucleotides are TGTGCCAGCAGCGAGTTCTCTGGAAACACCATATATTTT. The encoded protein is CASSEFSGNTIYF. V usage is TRBV25-1 and J usage is TRBJ1-3, with unresolved D. V lost 6 bases, J lost 0 bases, and 6 bases lay in between. Germline V gene sequence: CDR1 MGHDK, CDR2 SYGVNS. The CDR3 has 13 residues.

CDR3 protein: CASKGPGTNVLTF. The CDR3 bases are TGTGCCAGCAAGGGGCCAGGGACGAACGTCCTGACTTTC. The chain joins TRBV2 to TRBJ2-6; the D call may be TRBD1 or TRBD2 (5 bases each). The germline V gene has CDR1 SNHLY and CDR2 FYNNEI. The CDR3 covers 13 residues. Trimming stripped 7 bases from V and 10 bases from J, with 14 bases between.

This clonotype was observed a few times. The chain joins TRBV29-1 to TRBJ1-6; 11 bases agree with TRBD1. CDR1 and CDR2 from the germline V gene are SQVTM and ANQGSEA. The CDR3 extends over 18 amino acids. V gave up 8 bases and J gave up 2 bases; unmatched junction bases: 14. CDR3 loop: CSIQIRDRGAPYNSPLHF. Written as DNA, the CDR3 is TGCAGCATCCAAATCCGGGACAGGGGGGCCCCCTATAATTCACCCCTCCACTTT.

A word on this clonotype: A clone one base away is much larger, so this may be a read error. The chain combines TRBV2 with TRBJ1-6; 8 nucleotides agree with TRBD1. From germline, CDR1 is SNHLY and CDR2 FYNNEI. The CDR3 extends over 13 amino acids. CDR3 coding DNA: TGTGCCAGCATGGACAGGGCGCAATCACTCCTCCACTTT. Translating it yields CASMDRAQSLLHF.

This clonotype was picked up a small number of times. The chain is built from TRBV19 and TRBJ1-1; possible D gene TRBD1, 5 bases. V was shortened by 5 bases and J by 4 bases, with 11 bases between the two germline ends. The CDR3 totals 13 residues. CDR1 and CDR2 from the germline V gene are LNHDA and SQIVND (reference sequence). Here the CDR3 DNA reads TGTGCCAGTAGTGATATCGGGGGCACTGAAGCTTTCTTT. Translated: CASSDIGGTEAFF.

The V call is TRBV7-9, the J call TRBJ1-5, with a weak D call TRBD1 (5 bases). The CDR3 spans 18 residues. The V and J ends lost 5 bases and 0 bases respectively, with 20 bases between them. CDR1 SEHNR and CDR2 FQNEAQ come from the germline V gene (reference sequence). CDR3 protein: CASSLGPGGHLSNQPQHF. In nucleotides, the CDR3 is TGTGCCAGCAGCCTCGGCCCCGGTGGACACCTTAGCAATCAGCCCCAGCATTTT.

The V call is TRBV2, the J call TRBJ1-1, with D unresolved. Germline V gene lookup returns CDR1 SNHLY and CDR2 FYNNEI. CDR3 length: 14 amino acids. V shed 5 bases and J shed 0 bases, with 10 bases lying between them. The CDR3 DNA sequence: TGTGCCAGCAGTTATACGGGCTTGAACACTGAAGCTTTCTTT. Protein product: CASSYTGLNTEAFF.

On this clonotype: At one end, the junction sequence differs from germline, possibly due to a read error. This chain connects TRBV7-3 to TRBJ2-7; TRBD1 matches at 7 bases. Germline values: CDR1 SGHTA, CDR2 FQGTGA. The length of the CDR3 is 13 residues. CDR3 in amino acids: CASSQGFGTDFNF. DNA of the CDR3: TGTGCCAGCAGCCAAGGATTTGGGACAGACTTTAACTTC.

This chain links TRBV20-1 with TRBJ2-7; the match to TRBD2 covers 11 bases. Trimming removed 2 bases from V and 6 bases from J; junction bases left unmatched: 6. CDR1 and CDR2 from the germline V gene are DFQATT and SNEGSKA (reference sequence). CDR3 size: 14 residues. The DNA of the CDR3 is TGCAGTGCTAGAACTAGCGGGAGCTCCGGCGAGCAGTACTTC. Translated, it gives CSARTSGSSGEQYF.